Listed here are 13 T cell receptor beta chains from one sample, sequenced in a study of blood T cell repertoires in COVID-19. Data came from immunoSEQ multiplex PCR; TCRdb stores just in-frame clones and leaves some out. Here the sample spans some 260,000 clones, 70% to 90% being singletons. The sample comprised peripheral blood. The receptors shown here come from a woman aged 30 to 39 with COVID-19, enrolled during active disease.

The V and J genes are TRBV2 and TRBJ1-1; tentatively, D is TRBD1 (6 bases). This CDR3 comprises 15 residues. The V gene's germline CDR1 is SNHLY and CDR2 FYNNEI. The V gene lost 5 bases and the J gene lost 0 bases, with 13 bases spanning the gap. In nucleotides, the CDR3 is TGTGCCAGCAGTCTAGGGGGGGATCTGAACACTGAAGCTTTCTTT. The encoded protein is CASSLGGDLNTEAFF.

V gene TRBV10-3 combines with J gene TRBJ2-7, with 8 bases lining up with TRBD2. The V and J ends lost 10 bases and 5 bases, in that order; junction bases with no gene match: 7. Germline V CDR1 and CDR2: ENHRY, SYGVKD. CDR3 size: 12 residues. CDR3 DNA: TGTGCCACCAAAAGCGGGAGCGACGAGCAGTACGTC. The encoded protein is CATKSGSDEQYV.

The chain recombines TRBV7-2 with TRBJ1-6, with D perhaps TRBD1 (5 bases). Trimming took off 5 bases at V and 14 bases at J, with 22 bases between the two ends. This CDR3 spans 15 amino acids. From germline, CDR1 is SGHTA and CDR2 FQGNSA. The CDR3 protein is CASSPEAGRGRSLHF. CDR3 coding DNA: TGTGCCAGCAGCCCAGAGGCGGGGCGAGGGAGGTCCCTCCACTTT.

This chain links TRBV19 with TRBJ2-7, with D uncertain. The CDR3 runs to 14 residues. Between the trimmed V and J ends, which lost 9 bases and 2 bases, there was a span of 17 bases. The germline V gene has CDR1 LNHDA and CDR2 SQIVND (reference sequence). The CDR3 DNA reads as TGTGCCAGCGATTCTGAGCCCCTGCCCTACGAGCAGTACGTC. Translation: CASDSEPLPYEQYV.

This chain's CDR3 is CASGRAGNTIYF. As DNA, the CDR3 is TGTGCCAGCGGGCGGGCAGGAAACACCATATATTTT. The chain has TRBV28 and TRBJ1-3; D remains ambiguous. V was cut by 8 bases and J by 4 bases, with 9 bases left in between. The CDR3 extends over 12 amino acids. Germline CDR1 and CDR2: MDHEN and SYDVKM.

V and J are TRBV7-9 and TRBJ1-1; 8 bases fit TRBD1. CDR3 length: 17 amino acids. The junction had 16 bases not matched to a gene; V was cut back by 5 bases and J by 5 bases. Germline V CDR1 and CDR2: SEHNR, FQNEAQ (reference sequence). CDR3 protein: CASSPPFPTGDGTEAFF. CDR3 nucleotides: TGTGCCAGCAGCCCACCCTTCCCGACAGGGGATGGAACTGAAGCTTTCTTT.

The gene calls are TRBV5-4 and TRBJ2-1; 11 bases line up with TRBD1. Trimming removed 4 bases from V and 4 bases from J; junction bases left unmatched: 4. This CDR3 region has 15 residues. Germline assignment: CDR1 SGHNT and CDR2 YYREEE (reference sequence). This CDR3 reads CASSGGTGGYNEQFF. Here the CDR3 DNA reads TGTGCCAGCAGCGGTGGGACAGGGGGTTACAATGAGCAGTTCTTC.

The CDR3 sequence is CSVRTGDEQYF. The CDR3 coding sequence is TGCAGCGTTCGGACAGGGGACGAGCAGTACTTC. The V call is TRBV29-1, the J call TRBJ2-7; 9 bases align to TRBD1. V shed 5 bases and J 5 bases; nucleotides not matched to a gene: 1. In germline, CDR1 is SQVTM, CDR2 ANQGSEA. The CDR3 contains 11 residues.

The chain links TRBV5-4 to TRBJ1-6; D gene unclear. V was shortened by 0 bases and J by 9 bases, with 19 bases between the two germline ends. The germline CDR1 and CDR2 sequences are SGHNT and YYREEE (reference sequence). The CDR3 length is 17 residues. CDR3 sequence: CASSLDGGLNLLSPLHF. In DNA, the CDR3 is TGTGCCAGCAGCTTGGACGGAGGGCTCAACCTACTTTCACCCCTCCACTTT.

CDR3: CASSPSRTGHSPLHF. The CDR3 DNA reads as TGTGCCAGCAGCCCTTCGAGGACAGGGCATTCACCCCTCCACTTT. V gene TRBV11-3 combines with J gene TRBJ1-6, with 8 nucleotides matching TRBD1. Germline V gene sequence: CDR1 SGHNT, CDR2 YENEEA. CDR3 length equals 15 residues. The junction had 8 bases not matched to a gene; V was cut back by 5 bases and J by 8 bases.

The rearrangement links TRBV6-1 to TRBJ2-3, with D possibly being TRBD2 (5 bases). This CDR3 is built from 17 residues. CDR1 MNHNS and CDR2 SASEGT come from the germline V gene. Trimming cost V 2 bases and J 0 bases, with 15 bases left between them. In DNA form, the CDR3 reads TGTGCCAGCAGTGAACCCGGGCGGAGGTTTAGCACAGATACGCAGTATTTT. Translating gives CASSEPGRRFSTDTQYF.

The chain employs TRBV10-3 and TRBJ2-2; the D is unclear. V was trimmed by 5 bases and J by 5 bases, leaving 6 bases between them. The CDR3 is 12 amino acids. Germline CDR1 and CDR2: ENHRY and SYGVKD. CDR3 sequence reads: CAISSGTGELFF. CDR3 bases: TGTGCCATCAGTTCAGGAACCGGGGAGCTGTTTTTT.

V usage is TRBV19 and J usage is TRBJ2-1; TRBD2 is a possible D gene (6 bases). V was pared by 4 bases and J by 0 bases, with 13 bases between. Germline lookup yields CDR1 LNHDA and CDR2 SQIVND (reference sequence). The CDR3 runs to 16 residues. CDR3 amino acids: CASSTPDGGSYNEQFF. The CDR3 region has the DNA TGTGCCAGTAGTACTCCGGACGGGGGCTCCTACAATGAGCAGTTCTTC.